This entry features one TCR beta chain sequence. The table came from immunoSEQ multiplex PCR; TCRdb's copy has only in-frame clones and leaves some out. The sample records some 160,000 clones, 90% to 95% being singletons. This sample is drawn from a study of control samples from healthy donors and cancer patients. The source material was blood. This clonotype originated in a woman aged 40 to 50 in good health.

CDR3 sequence: CASSLAARGNYGYTF. In nucleotides, the CDR3 is TGTGCCAGCAGCTTAGCGGCACGGGGGAACTATGGCTACACCTTC. The J gene is TRBJ1-2, the V gene TRBV11-2; maybe TRBD1 (5 bases). V was cut by 1 base and J by 2 bases, with 11 bases left in between. This CDR3 contains 15 residues. Germline V gene lookup returns CDR1 SGHAT and CDR2 FQNNGV.